This TCR beta chain was retrieved from a study of T cells after yellow fever vaccination. TCRdb itself ran the 5' RACE reads through MiXCR, one entry per CDR3 protein. The top ten clones hold around 22% of a sample with about 310,000 distinct CDR3 sequences, roughly 3.5% of them seen once. This clonotype was counted between two and nine times. A much larger clone differs by one base, so this may be a read error. Germline V lookup: CDR1 ENHRY, CDR2 SYGVKD. The CDR3 is 16 amino acids. V was clipped by 3 bases and J by 2 bases; unmatched bases: 3. The sequence derives from a man aged 18 to 30 who received the YFV17D yellow fever vaccine. The chain carries TRBV10-3 and TRBJ2-6; TRBD1 agrees at 8 bases. The material was PBMCs, obtained on the day of the yellow fever booster vaccination. Here the CDR3 reads CAISDSGGAGANVLTF. The CDR3 region has the DNA TGTGCCATCAGTGACTCAGGGGGCGCTGGGGCCAACGTCCTGACTTTC.